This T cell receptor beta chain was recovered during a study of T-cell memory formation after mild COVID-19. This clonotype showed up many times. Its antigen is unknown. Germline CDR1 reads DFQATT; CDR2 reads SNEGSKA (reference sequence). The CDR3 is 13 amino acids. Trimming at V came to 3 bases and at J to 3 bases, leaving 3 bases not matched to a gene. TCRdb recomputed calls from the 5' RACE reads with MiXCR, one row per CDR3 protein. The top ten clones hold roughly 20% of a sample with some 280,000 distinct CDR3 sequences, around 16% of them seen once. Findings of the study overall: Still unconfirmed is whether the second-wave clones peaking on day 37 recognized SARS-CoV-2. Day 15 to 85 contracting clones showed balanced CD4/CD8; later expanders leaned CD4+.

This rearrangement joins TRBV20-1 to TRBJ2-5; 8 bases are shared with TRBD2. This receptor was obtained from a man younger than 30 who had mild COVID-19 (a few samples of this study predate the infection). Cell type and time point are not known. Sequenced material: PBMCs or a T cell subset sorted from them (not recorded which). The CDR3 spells CSASGGVEETQYF. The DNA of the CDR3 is TGCAGTGCTAGCGGGGGGGTTGAAGAGACCCAGTACTTC.